The 21 T cell receptor beta chains reported below all come from one sample, sequenced in a study of shared clonotypes between healthy human individuals. Produced via immunoSEQ multiplex PCR; TCRdb's table is partial and in-frame only. The top ten clones hold about 0.11% of a sample with approximately 600,000 clones, 85% to 95% of them seen once. The naive CD8 fraction comprised CD45RO-negative cells positively selected for CCR7 and excluded terminally differentiated effector memory CD45RA+ cells. The sequencing input was naive CD8+ T cells sorted from blood. Receptors originate from a woman aged 30 to 39 in good health.

The chain recombines TRBV27 with TRBJ2-7; 9 nucleotides line up with TRBD1. Unmatched junction bases numbered 13, after V lost 5 bases and J lost 5 bases. Germline V gene lookup returns CDR1 MNHEY and CDR2 SMNVEV (reference sequence). The CDR3 extends over 16 amino acids. This chain's CDR3 is CASSEVRGQGFHEQYF. The CDR3 coding sequence is TGTGCCAGCAGTGAAGTCCGCGGACAGGGGTTCCACGAGCAGTACTTC.

This chain uses TRBV29-1 with TRBJ2-3; TRBD1 or TRBD2 may be the D gene (5 bases each). The CDR3 has 11 amino acids. V gave up 4 bases and J gave up 7 bases, with 9 bases separating them. Germline assignment: CDR1 SQVTM and CDR2 ANQGSEA. The CDR3 DNA is TGCAGCGTTGTCGGGGCATATACGCAGTATTTT. It encodes CSVVGAYTQYF.

The gene calls are TRBV28 and TRBJ2-7, with D perhaps matching TRBD1 (5 bases). Germline V gene lookup returns CDR1 MDHEN and CDR2 SYDVKM. V was pared by 5 bases and J by 7 bases, with 12 bases between. The CDR3 length is 12 residues. Written as DNA, the CDR3 is TGTGCCAGCAGTCCGACAGTGGCTGAGCAGTACTTC. Residues: CASSPTVAEQYF.

This sequence joins TRBV5-6 and TRBJ2-5; D is ambiguous. CDR3 size: 13 residues. Germline assignment: CDR1 SGHDT and CDR2 YYEEEE. Between the trimmed V and J ends, which lost 1 base and 5 bases, there was a span of 9 bases. The CDR3 region is CASSLNPGETQYF. Here the CDR3 DNA reads TGTGCCAGCAGCTTGAACCCCGGGGAGACCCAGTACTTC.

V gene TRBV7-2 combines with J gene TRBJ2-1; TRBD2 agrees at 12 bases. CDR3 size: 15 residues. Unmatched junction bases numbered 4, after V lost 4 bases and J lost 6 bases. Germline values: CDR1 SGHTA, CDR2 FQGNSA. Here the CDR3 DNA reads TGTGCCAGCAGCTCCTCGGGACTAGCGGGCAATGAGCAGTTCTTC. Encoded protein: CASSSSGLAGNEQFF.

V is TRBV7-2 and J is TRBJ2-7; D possibly corresponds to TRBD2 (6 bases). Per the germline V gene, CDR1 is SGHTA and CDR2 is FQGNSA. The V and J ends lost 2 bases and 3 bases respectively, with 14 bases between them. The CDR3 length is 15 residues. The DNA for the CDR3 is TGTGCCAGCAGCTTAACGCGGGACCCCTACTACGAGCAGTACTTC. This codes for CASSLTRDPYYEQYF. The full variable domain, in which reference TRBV7-2 and TRBJ2-7 provide the parts outside the CDR3, is GAGVSQSPSNKVTEKGKDVELRCDPISGHTALYWYRQSLGQGLEFLIYFQGNSAPDKSGLPSDRFSAERTGGSVSTLTIQRTQQEDSAVYLCASSLTRDPYYEQYFGPGTRLTVT.

This chain links TRBV5-1 with TRBJ2-7; TRBD2 matches 11 bases. From germline, CDR1 is SGHRS and CDR2 YFSETQ. The CDR3 is made up of 16 amino acids. The J segment lost 0 bases and the V segment lost 3 bases, leaving 5 bases of the junction unmatched. The CDR3 DNA is TGCGCCAGCAGCTCCGCTACTAGCGGGAGCTCCTACGAGCAGTACTTC. Its protein product is CASSSATSGSSYEQYF.

This clone is a singleton in its sample. This chain joins TRBV5-4 and TRBJ2-3; 7 nucleotides line up with TRBD2. Germline loops: CDR1 SGHNT, CDR2 YYREEE (reference sequence). V lost 4 bases to trimming and J lost 3 bases; unmatched junction nucleotides: 8. CDR3 length equals 15 residues. CDR3 DNA: TGTGCCAGCAGCGCGCGGGAGAGCGGAACAGATACGCAGTATTTT. It translates to CASSARESGTDTQYF.

V and J are TRBV15 and TRBJ2-7, with a tentative D call TRBD1 (6 bases). The CDR3 has 13 residues. The germline V gene encodes CDR1 LNHNV and CDR2 YYDKDF (reference sequence). V lost 5 bases, J lost 5 bases, and 13 bases lay in between. CDR3 sequence reads: CATSRRKGDEQYF. CDR3 bases: TGTGCCACCAGCCGCCGCAAGGGGGACGAGCAGTACTTC.

This rearrangement joins TRBV13 to TRBJ1-1; the D gene is possibly TRBD1 (6 bases). This CDR3 contains 19 residues. Germline V gene sequence: CDR1 PRHDT, CDR2 FYEKMQ (reference sequence). V lost 5 bases and J lost 1, with 26 bases in between. The CDR3 loop is CASSPKGGAVPTGNTEAFF. In DNA form, the CDR3 reads TGTGCCAGCAGCCCTAAGGGGGGCGCGGTACCTACCGGGAACACTGAAGCTTTCTTT.

The V call is TRBV28, the J call TRBJ2-7; 10 bases line up with TRBD2. V trimming: 7 bases; J trimming: 6 bases; junction bases outside the gene matches: 12. This CDR3 contains 15 residues. Germline CDR1 is MDHEN and CDR2 is SYDVKM. The CDR3 DNA reads as TGTGCCAGCATCCCCGTCCTAGCGGGAGCCGGCGAGCAGTACTTC. This translates into CASIPVLAGAGEQYF.

The V call is TRBV4-2, the J call TRBJ2-7, with D uncertain. Germline assignment: CDR1 LGHNA and CDR2 YNFKEQ. The V end lost 4 bases, the J end lost 1 base, and 17 bases lay between the germline ends. CDR3 length: 16 amino acids. CDR3 amino acids: CASSPSLSASSYEQYF. CDR3 coding DNA: TGTGCCAGCAGCCCATCTCTCAGCGCGTCATCCTACGAGCAGTACTTC.

This clone was counted a single time. A much larger clone is a single base away; this may be a read error. This sample also contains other DNA sequences that code for the same CDR3. V is TRBV5-4 and J is TRBJ2-5; no reliable D call. The end of the DNA fits TRBJ2-7 better, so the J call may be wrong. The CDR3 covers 11 residues. Germline assignment: CDR1 SGHNT and CDR2 YYREEE (reference sequence). The chain's CDR3 is CASSLGYEQYF. CDR3 coding DNA: TGTGCCAGCAGCTTGGGCTACGAGCAGTACTTC.

The chain is built from TRBV28 and TRBJ2-5, with D perhaps matching TRBD1 or TRBD2 (5 bases each). Germline V CDR1 and CDR2: MDHEN, SYDVKM. V was clipped by 6 bases and J by 3 bases, with 11 bases between them. This CDR3 region has 13 residues. CDR3 DNA sequence: TGTGCCAGCAGGGCAGGGAGCGAAGAGACCCAGTACTTC. Translated: CASRAGSEETQYF.

The V gene is TRBV7-6, the J gene TRBJ2-3; D uncertain. The CDR3 is made up of 14 amino acids. V gave up 1 base and J gave up 2 bases, with 7 bases separating them. Germline V gene sequence: CDR1 SGHVS, CDR2 FNYEAQ. The CDR3: CASSLVGPTDTQYF. The CDR3 bases are TGTGCCAGCAGCTTAGTCGGACCCACAGATACGCAGTATTTT.

On this clone itself: Sequence at one end of the junction differs from germline and may be a read error. The rearrangement links TRBV14 to TRBJ2-1; no definite D call. Looked up from germline, CDR1 is SGHDN and CDR2 is FVKESK. The CDR3 is made up of 12 amino acids. The CDR3 DNA follows: TGTGCCAGCAGCCAAGATTGGTTACCCCTCGTCTTC. This codes for CASSQDWLPLVF.

This sequence joins TRBV21-1 and TRBJ2-3; the table's D call TRBD1 went unverified against the DNA. TRBV21-1 is designated a pseudogene. This CDR3 spans 14 amino acids. The CDR3 here is CASIRRVEPDTQYF. The DNA of the CDR3 is TGTGCCAGCATTCGCAGGGTTGAACCAGATACGCAGTATTTT.

This clone was seen only once. The CDR3 loop is CASTRLAGGGHNEQFF. Written as DNA, the CDR3 is TGTGCCAGCACCAGACTAGCGGGAGGTGGCCACAATGAGCAGTTCTTC. The chain recombines TRBV21-1 with TRBJ2-1; the table's D gene call, TRBD2, was not cross checked with the DNA. TRBV21-1 is a documented pseudogene. This CDR3 has 16 amino acids.

V usage is TRBV29-1 and J usage is TRBJ1-5, with a tentative D call TRBD1 (5 bases). CDR1 and CDR2 (germline): SQVTM, ANQGSEA. Trimming cost V 7 bases and J 7 bases, with 20 bases left between them. The CDR3 runs to 14 residues. The CDR3 sequence: CSALGSTEGQPQHF. The CDR3 nucleotides read TGCAGCGCCCTGGGCTCCACGGAGGGGCAGCCCCAGCATTTT.

The V call is TRBV30, the J call TRBJ1-4; D gene ambiguous. This CDR3 region has 13 residues. Germline loops: CDR1 GTSNPN, CDR2 SVGIG (reference sequence). With 6 bases removed from V and 0 bases from J, the gap between germline ends came to 8 bases. The CDR3 coding sequence is TGTGCCTGTACCGGTGCAACTAATGAAAAACTGTTTTTT. This sequence encodes CACTGATNEKLFF.

CDR3 nucleotide sequence: TGTGCCAGCTCACCCCGGGACTCCTACACCGGGGAGCTGTTTTTT. It is translated as CASSPRDSYTGELFF. V gene TRBV18 combines with J gene TRBJ2-2; possibly TRBD2 for D (6 bases). Germline V lookup: CDR1 KGHSH, CDR2 LQKENI. The CDR3 runs to 15 residues. The germline V and J ends were trimmed by 3 bases and 3 bases, with 11 bases remaining between them.